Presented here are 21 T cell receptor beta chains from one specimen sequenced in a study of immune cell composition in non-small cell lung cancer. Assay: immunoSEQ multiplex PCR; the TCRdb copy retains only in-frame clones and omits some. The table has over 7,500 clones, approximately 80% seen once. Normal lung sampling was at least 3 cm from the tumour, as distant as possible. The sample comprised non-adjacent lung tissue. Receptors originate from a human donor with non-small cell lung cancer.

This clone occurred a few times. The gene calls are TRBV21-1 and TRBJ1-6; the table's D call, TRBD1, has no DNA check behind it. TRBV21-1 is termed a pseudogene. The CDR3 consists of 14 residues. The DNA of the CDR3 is TGTGCCAGCAGCAATGGGGACAGTAATTCACCCCTCCACTTT. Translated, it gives CASSNGDSNSPLHF.

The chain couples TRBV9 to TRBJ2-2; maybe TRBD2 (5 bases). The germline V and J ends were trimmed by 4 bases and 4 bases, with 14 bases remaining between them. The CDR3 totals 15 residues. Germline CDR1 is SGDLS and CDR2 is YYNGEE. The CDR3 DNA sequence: TGTGCCAGCAGCCCCCGGCGGGTGGCCACCGGGGAGCTGTTTTTT. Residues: CASSPRRVATGELFF. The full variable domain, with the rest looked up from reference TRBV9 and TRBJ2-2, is DSGVTQTPKHLITATGQRVTLRCSPRSGDLSVYWYQQSLDQGLQFLIQYYNGEERAKGNILERFSAQQFPDLHSELNLSSLELGDSALYFCASSPRRVATGELFFGEGSRLTVL.

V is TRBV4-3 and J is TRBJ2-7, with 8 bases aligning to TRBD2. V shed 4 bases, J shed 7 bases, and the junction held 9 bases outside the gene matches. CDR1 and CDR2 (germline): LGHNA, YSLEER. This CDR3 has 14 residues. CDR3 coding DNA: TGCGCCAGCAGCCCCACCCGGGGGGGTCTGGAGCAGTACTTC. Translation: CASSPTRGGLEQYF.

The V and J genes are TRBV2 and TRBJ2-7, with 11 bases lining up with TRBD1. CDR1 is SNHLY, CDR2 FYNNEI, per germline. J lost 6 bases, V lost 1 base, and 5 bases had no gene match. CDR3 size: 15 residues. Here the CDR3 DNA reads TGTGCCAGCAGTGAAGGGACAGGGGGCCCCGCCGAGCAGTACTTC. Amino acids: CASSEGTGGPAEQYF.

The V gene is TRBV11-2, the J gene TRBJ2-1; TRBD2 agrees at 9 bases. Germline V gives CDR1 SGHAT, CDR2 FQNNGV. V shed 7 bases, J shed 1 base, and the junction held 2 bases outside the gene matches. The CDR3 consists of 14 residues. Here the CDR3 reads CASTAGGSYNEQFF. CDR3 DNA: TGTGCCAGCACCGCGGGGGGGTCCTACAATGAGCAGTTCTTC.

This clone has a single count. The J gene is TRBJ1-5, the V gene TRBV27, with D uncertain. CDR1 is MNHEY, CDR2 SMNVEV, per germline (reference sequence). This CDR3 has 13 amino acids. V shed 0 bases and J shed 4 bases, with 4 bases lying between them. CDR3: CASSLSDNQPQHF. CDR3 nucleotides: TGTGCCAGCAGTTTATCAGATAATCAGCCCCAGCATTTT.

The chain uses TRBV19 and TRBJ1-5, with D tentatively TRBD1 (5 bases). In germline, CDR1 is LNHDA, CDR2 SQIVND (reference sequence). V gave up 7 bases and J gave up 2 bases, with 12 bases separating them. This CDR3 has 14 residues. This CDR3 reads CASTAGQGNQPQHF. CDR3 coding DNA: TGTGCCAGTACCGCGGGGCAGGGCAATCAGCCCCAGCATTTT.

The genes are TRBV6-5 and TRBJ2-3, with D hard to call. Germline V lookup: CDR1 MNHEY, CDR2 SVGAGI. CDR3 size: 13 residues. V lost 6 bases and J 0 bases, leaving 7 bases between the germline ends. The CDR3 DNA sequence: TGTGCCAGCAGCCTGGACAGCACAGATACGCAGTATTTT. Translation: CASSLDSTDTQYF.

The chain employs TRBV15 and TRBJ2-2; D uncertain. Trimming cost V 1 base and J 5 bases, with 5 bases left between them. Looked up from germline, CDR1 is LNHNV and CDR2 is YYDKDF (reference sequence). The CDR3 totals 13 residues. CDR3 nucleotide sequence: TGTGCCACCAGCAGAGTTGGGACCGGGGAGCTGTTTTTT. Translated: CATSRVGTGELFF. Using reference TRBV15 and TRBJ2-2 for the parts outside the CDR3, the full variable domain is DAMVIQNPRYQVTQFGKPVTLSCSQTLNHNVMYWYQQKSSQAPKLLFHYYDKDFNNEADTPDNFQSRRPNTSFCFLDIRSPGLGDTAMYLCATSRVGTGELFFGEGSRLTVL.

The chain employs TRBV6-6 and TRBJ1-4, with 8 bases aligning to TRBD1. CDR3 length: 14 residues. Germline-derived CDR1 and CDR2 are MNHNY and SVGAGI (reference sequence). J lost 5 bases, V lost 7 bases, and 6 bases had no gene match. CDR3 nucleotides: TGTGCCAGCACTCCCGGGACAGGAAATGAAAAACTGTTTTTT. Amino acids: CASTPGTGNEKLFF.

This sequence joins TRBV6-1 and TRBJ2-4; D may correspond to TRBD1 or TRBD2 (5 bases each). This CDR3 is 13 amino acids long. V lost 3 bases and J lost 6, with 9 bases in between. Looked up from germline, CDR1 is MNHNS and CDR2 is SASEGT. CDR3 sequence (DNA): TGTGCCAGCAGTGACGGGGCGGGAAACATTCAGTACTTC. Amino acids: CASSDGAGNIQYF.

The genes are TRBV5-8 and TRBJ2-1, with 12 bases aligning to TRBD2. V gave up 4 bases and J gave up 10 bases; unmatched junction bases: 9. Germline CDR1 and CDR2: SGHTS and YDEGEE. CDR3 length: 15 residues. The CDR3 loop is CASSGGLAGSEEQFF. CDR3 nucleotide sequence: TGTGCCAGCAGCGGAGGACTAGCGGGATCCGAGGAGCAGTTCTTC.

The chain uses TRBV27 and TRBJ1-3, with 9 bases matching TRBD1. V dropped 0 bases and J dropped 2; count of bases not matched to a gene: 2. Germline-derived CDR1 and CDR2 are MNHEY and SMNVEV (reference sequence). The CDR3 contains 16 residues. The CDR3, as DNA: TGTGCCAGCAGTTTATCCGGGACAGGGCCTGGAAACACCATATATTTT. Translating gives CASSLSGTGPGNTIYF.

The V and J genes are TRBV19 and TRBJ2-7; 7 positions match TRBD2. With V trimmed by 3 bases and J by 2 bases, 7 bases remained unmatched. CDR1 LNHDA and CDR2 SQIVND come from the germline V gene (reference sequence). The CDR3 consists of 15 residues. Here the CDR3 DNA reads TGTGCCAGTAGTATTTCGGGCGGGAGAACCTACGAGCAGTACTTC. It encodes CASSISGGRTYEQYF.

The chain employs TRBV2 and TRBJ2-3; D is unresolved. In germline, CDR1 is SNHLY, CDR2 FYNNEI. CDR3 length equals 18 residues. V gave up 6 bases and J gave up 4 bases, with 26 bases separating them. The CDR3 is CASRAWKRERGTSDTQYF. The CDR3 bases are TGTGCCAGCAGAGCTTGGAAAAGGGAACGTGGAACTTCAGATACGCAGTATTTT.

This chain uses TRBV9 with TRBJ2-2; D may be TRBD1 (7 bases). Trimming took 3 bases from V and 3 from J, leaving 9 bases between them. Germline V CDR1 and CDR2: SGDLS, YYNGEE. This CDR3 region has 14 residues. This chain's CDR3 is CASSARGDTGELFF. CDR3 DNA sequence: TGTGCCAGCAGCGCCAGGGGGGACACCGGGGAGCTGTTTTTT.

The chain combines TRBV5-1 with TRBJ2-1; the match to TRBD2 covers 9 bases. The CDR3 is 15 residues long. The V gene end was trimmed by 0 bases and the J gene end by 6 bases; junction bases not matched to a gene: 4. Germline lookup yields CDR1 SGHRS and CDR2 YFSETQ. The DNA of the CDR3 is TGCGCCAGCAGCTTGGCCCCGACTAGCGGCAATGAGCAGTTCTTC. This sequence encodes CASSLAPTSGNEQFF. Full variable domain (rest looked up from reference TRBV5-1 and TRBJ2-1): KAGVTQTPRYLIKTRGQQVTLSCSPISGHRSVSWYQQTPGQGLQFLFEYFSETQRNKGNFPGRFSGRQFSNSRSEMNVSTLELGDSALYLCASSLAPTSGNEQFFGPGTRLTVL.

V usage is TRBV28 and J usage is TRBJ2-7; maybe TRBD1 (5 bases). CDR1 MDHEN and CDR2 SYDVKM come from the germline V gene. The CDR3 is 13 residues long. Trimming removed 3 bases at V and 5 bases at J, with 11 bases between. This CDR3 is CASSFPGRDEQYF. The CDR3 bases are TGTGCCAGCAGTTTCCCAGGCAGGGACGAGCAGTACTTC.

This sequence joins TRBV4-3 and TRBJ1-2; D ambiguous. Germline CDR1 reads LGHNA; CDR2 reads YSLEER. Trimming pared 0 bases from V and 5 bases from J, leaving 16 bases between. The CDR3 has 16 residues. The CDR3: CASSQETVSLGYGYTF. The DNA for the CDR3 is TGCGCCAGCAGCCAAGAGACGGTGTCACTAGGGTATGGCTACACCTTC.

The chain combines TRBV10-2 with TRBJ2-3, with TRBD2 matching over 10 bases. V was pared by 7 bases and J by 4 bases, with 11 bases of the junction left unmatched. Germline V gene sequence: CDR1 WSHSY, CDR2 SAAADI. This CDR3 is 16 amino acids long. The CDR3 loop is CASKDPTSGNPDTQYF. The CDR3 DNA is TGCGCCAGCAAGGACCCCACTAGCGGGAACCCAGATACGCAGTATTTT.

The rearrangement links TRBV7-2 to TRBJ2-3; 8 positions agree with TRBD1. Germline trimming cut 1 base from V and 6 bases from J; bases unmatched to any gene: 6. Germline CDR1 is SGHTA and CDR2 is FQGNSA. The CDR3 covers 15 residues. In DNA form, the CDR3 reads TGTGCCAGCAGCTTAGGGCAGGGGGCTTGGGATACGCAGTATTTT. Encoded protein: CASSLGQGAWDTQYF.